The sequence of this T cell receptor (beta chain) was determined in a study of shared clonotypes between healthy human individuals. This CDR3 region has 15 residues. The V gene lost 8 bases and the J gene lost 3 bases, with 19 bases spanning the gap. CDR1 and CDR2 (germline): MNHEY, SVGAGI. This clone has a single count. Here immunoSEQ multiplex PCR was the method, and the copy in TCRdb shows in-frame clones only, minus some. The sample includes about 490,000 clones, approximately 78% of them seen just once. The V gene is TRBV6-5, the J gene TRBJ1-1; D ambiguous. The sequence was obtained from a woman aged 40 to 55 in good health. Some clones in this sample may be carry-over from other donors' samples. The sample consisted of PBMCs. The CDR3 loop reads CASSPLGVWDTEAFF. For the CDR3, the DNA is TGTGCCAGCTCCCCTCTCGGAGTTTGGGACACTGAAGCTTTCTTT.